These T cell receptor beta chains were read from a single sample in a study of identical twins. TCRdb independently ran MiXCR on the 5' RACE reads; one entry per CDR3 protein. Among 500,000 or so distinct CDR3 sequences listed, approximately 15% were seen once. Another study also made use of these data, one on yellow fever vaccine responses in identical twins.

The source material was CD4+ T cells sorted from blood. These receptors came from a woman aged 18-29 years in good health. Both conserved end residues are part of each CDR3. A D gene is named only where the DNA matches it firmly. Rows may omit the clone size; those that give it use once, few, many or a size class.

abundance,j_gene,v_gene,d_gene,CDR3nt,CDR3aa
.,TRBJ2-3,TRBV10-3,TRBD1,TGTGCCGCCTCCCCGGGACAGACGAACACAGATACGCAGTATTTT,CAASPGQTNTDTQYF
.,TRBJ2-7,TRBV29-1,.,TGCAGCGTTAGACTTATGGCAGGGGCTTCCTACGAGCAGTACTTC,CSVRLMAGASYEQYF
few,TRBJ2-5,TRBV7-2,.,TGTGCCAGCAGCTTGATTGGGACGGACCAAGAGACCCAGTACTTC,CASSLIGTDQETQYF
few,TRBJ1-1,TRBV7-9,.,TGTGCCAGCACCGAAGGGAGGGGGGTGGTCACTGAAGCTTTCTTT,CASTEGRGVVTEAFF
few,TRBJ2-3,TRBV6-5,TRBD1,TGTGCCAGCAGTTACCCTAGACAGGGGGTGGGCGCAGATACGCAGTATTTT,CASSYPRQGVGADTQYF
.,TRBJ2-5,TRBV20-1,.,TGCAGTGCCACCCCAGGGAAGGAAGAGACCCAGTACTTC,CSATPGKEETQYF
.,TRBJ2-3,TRBV2,TRBD2,TGTGCCAGCAGCGTCATACTAGCGGGACCGACCGGGGGCACAGATACGCAGTATTTT,CASSVILAGPTGGTDTQYF
few,TRBJ2-7,TRBV29-1,TRBD1,TGCAGCGCGGGACAGACGTACTACGAGCAGTACTTC,CSAGQTYYEQYF
few,TRBJ2-1,TRBV11-2,TRBD2,TGTGCCAGCAGACAACTAGCGGGGGGGCTGTACAATGAGCAGTTCTTC,CASRQLAGGLYNEQFF
few,TRBJ2-5,TRBV20-1,.,TGCAGTGCTAGTTCCACGAACAAAGAGACCCAGTACTTC,CSASSTNKETQYF
.,TRBJ1-1,TRBV25-1,TRBD1,TGTGCCAGCAGTGCCGGGACAGCGGCTTTCTTT,CASSAGTAAFF
.,TRBJ2-7,TRBV5-6,.,TGTGCCAGCAGCCCACGTCGGGGGCGACTGGTATACGAGCAGTACTTC,CASSPRRGRLVYEQYF
.,TRBJ2-7,TRBV3-1,.,TGTGCCAGCAGCCGAAGTCCAGGCGCAACCAGCTCCTACGAGCAGTACTTC,CASSRSPGATSSYEQYF
.,TRBJ1-4,TRBV3-1,TRBD1,TGTGCCAGCAGCCTCGACAGGGGAATTGGAGCTAATGAAAAACTGTTTTTT,CASSLDRGIGANEKLFF
few,TRBJ1-1,TRBV12-3/TRBV12-4,TRBD1,TGTGCCAGCACCCTAACGGGACAGGGAAACACTGAAGCTTTCTTT,CASTLTGQGNTEAFF
.,TRBJ2-3,TRBV3-1,.,TGTGCCAGCAGCCAATCCCTCGCTACTAACACAGATACGCAGTATTTT,CASSQSLATNTDTQYF
.,TRBJ2-1,TRBV11-3,TRBD2,TGTGCCAGCAGCTTATGGAAGTCTAGCGGAGGTAATGAGCAGTTCTTC,CASSLWKSSGGNEQFF
few,TRBJ1-5,TRBV5-1,.,TGCGCCAGCAGCACGGACGGCACCAATCAGCCCCAGCATTTT,CASSTDGTNQPQHF
.,TRBJ2-3,TRBV20-1,TRBD2,TGCAGTGCCCCGACTAGCGGGGGGGCCAAGAGAGATACGCAGTATTTT,CSAPTSGGAKRDTQYF
.,TRBJ2-7,TRBV20-1,.,TGCAGTGCTATCAGGATATTAAACCACTACGAGCAGTACTTC,CSAIRILNHYEQYF
many,TRBJ2-5,TRBV6-2/TRBV6-3,TRBD2,TGTGCCAGCAGTTGGACATATAGCGGGCTCGGCCAAGAGACCCAGTACTTC,CASSWTYSGLGQETQYF
many,TRBJ1-2,TRBV2,.,TGCTCGGAGGGGGTGAACTATGGCTACACCTTC,CSEGVNYGYTF
few,TRBJ2-1,TRBV6-1,TRBD2,TGTGCCAGCAATCAGGAAAATAGCGGGGGGCGTAGTGAGCAGTTCTTC,CASNQENSGGRSEQFF
.,TRBJ2-5,TRBV20-1,.,TGCAGTGCTAGTTTCGGGGAGACCCAGTACTTC,CSASFGETQYF
.,TRBJ2-3,TRBV5-1,TRBD1,TGCGCCAGCAGCTTGGCTAGCCAGGGGGCAGATACGCAGTATTTT,CASSLASQGADTQYF
few,TRBJ2-7,TRBV7-9,.,TGTGCCAGCAGCTTAGCGGGAAGGGTTTACGAGCAGTACTTC,CASSLAGRVYEQYF
few,TRBJ1-4,TRBV12-3/TRBV12-4,.,TGTGCCAGCAGTTTGTGGGTGGATGAAAAACTGTTTTTT,CASSLWVDEKLFF
few,TRBJ2-7,TRBV7-2,.,TGTGCCAGCAGGTTCGCGAATCATCGATTTATGGAGCAGTACTTC,CASRFANHRFMEQYF
few,TRBJ2-7,TRBV3-1,.,TGTGCCAGCAGCCGACAGAGTCAGGGTTACGAGCAGTACTTC,CASSRQSQGYEQYF
few,TRBJ2-5,TRBV6-1,.,TGTGCCAGCAGTCCCTCCCGGCTAGCCAAGTGGGAGACCCAGTACTTC,CASSPSRLAKWETQYF
few,TRBJ2-6,TRBV6-2/TRBV6-3,.,TGTGCCAGCGCTCCCACGGGAGGGGCCAACGTCCTGACTTTC,CASAPTGGANVLTF
many,TRBJ1-1,TRBV12-3/TRBV12-4,.,TGTGCCAGCAGTTATGTCACTCATGGGACTGAAGCTTTCTTT,CASSYVTHGTEAFF
.,TRBJ2-1,TRBV11-2,.,TGTGCCAGCAGCGCCGGGCCGCCCCCCCTATGGCAGTTCTTC,CASSAGPPPLWQFF
few,TRBJ2-3,TRBV7-7,.,TGTGCTAGCAGCTTAGAAGACCGCGGTACGCAGTATTTT,CASSLEDRGTQYF
once,TRBJ2-3,TRBV5-1,TRBD2,TGCGCCAGCAGCATCCGGGGGGTGGCGGATACGCAGTATTTT,CASSIRGVADTQYF
few,TRBJ2-7,TRBV18,TRBD1,TGTGCCAGCTCACCCGGACAGGAAAACTCCTACGAGCAGTACTTC,CASSPGQENSYEQYF
.,TRBJ2-1,TRBV12-3/TRBV12-4,.,TGTGCCAGCAGTGCCTCCGGGATTGAGCAGTTCTTC,CASSASGIEQFF
.,TRBJ2-7,TRBV27,.,TGTGCCAGCAGTTTATATGGGGGGTTAAGTGGAAGCATATACGAGCAGTACTTC,CASSLYGGLSGSIYEQYF
few,TRBJ1-1,TRBV25-1,.,TGTGCCAGCAGTGGCTACAGGGCTGAAGCTTTCTTT,CASSGYRAEAFF
.,TRBJ2-7,TRBV6-5,.,TGTGCCAGCAGTTACTCGATCTCTAGGGAAAAGGACGAGCAGTACTTC,CASSYSISREKDEQYF
.,TRBJ2-1,TRBV5-1,.,TGCGCCAGCAGAGGCGAGGTTGCATCCTACAATGAGCAGTTCTTC,CASRGEVASYNEQFF
many,TRBJ2-1,TRBV6-1,TRBD1,TGTGCCAGCAGTAGGACAGGGGACGGAAATGAGCAGTTCTTC,CASSRTGDGNEQFF
.,TRBJ2-3,TRBV5-5,.,TGTGCCAGCAGCCGTTCCACAGGGCACACAGATACGCAGTATTTT,CASSRSTGHTDTQYF
.,TRBJ2-1,TRBV7-8,.,TGTGCCAGCAGCGGGGACTGGGGGAACTACAATGAGCAGTTCTTC,CASSGDWGNYNEQFF
.,TRBJ2-7,TRBV5-1,.,TGCGCCAGCAGCTTTGACGCCCTATCCTACGAGCAGTACTTC,CASSFDALSYEQYF
.,TRBJ2-7,TRBV18,TRBD1,TGTGCCAGCTCACCGGGGACAGCCGCGAATCTCTACGAGCAGTACTTC,CASSPGTAANLYEQYF
.,TRBJ2-5,TRBV7-8,TRBD1,TGTGCCAGCAGCTTAGGGGACAGGGGCGGGGAAGAGACCCAGTACTTC,CASSLGDRGGEETQYF
few,TRBJ2-2,TRBV6-2/TRBV6-3,TRBD1,TGTGCCAGCAGAAGACAGGGAACATCGAACACCGGGGAGCTGTTTTTT,CASRRQGTSNTGELFF